Given below is one TCR beta chain in context. Its target is unknown. The sample belongs to a study of shared clonotypes between healthy human individuals. Across the whole study: The donor pool was made up of two women and three men aged 18 to 49.

Study-wide results and limits: Generation probabilities were higher for clonotypes shared across all four sorted-subset donors than for unshared ones. What naive subsets generally showed was a larger estimated richness than memory subsets showed.

Terminally differentiated effector memory CD45RA+ cells were left out of the naive CD8 fraction, which was CD45RO-negative and positively selected for CCR7. An approximately 200 ng quantity of DNA, some 30,000 T cell genomes, went into the sorted-subset replicate PCRs. Libraries were prepared by immunoSEQ multiplex PCR; TCRdb keeps only in-frame clonotypes and omits some of them. The data contain about 680,000 clones, about 91% of them singletons. The receptor was isolated from a man aged 30 to 45 in good health. Material for sequencing was naive CD8+ T cells sorted from blood.

The CDR3 nucleotides are TGTGCCAGCAGCTTGAACTTGAATCAGCCCCAGCATTTT. This codes for CASSLNLNQPQHF. This chain joins TRBV11-2 and TRBJ1-5; D uncertain. CDR3 length: 13 amino acids. V gave up 3 bases and J gave up 4 bases, with 7 bases separating them. Per germline, CDR1 SGHAT and CDR2 FQNNGV. Using reference TRBV11-2 and TRBJ1-5 for the parts outside the CDR3, the full variable domain is EAGVAQSPRYKIIEKRQSVAFWCNPISGHATLYWYQQILGQGPKLLIQFQNNGVVDDSQLPKDRFSAERLKGVDSTLKIQPAKLEDSAVYLCASSLNLNQPQHFGDGTRLSIL.